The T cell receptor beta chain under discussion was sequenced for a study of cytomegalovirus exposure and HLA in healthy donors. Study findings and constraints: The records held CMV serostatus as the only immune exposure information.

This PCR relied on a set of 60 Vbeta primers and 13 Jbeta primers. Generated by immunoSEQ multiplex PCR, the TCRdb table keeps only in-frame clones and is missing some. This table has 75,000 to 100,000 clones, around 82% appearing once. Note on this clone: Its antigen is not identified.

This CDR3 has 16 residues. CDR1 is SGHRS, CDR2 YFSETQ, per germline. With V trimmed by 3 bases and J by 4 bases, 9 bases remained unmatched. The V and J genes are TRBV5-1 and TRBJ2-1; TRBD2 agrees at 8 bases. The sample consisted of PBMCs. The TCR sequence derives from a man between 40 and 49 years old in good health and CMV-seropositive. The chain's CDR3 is CASSSGSGTVYNEQFF. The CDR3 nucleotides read TGCGCCAGCAGCTCCGGTAGCGGGACCGTTTACAATGAGCAGTTCTTC.